These 32 T cell receptor beta chains share one sample of origin, sequenced in a study of T cell clones after liver transplantation. Measured with immunoSEQ multiplex PCR; TCRdb has only the in-frame clones, and not every one. The sample consists of more than 95,000 clones, 80% to 85% of them appearing once. This specimen consisted of CD4+ T cells from blood, obtained before liver transplant. Receptor source: a human donor who received a liver transplant.

The rearrangement uses TRBV7-8 and TRBJ1-1; tentatively, D is TRBD1 (5 bases). Germline V gene sequence: CDR1 SGHVS, CDR2 FQNEAQ. The V and J ends lost 5 bases and 7 bases respectively, with 20 bases between them. CDR3 size: 15 residues. Here the CDR3 reads CASSLTENPAFEAFF. In DNA, the CDR3 is TGTGCCAGCAGCCTGACAGAAAACCCAGCTTTTGAAGCTTTCTTT.

The chain couples TRBV11-2 to TRBJ2-2; TRBD1 matches at 9 bases. Per the germline V gene, CDR1 is SGHAT and CDR2 is FQNNGV. V lost 6 bases to trimming and J lost 6 bases; unmatched junction nucleotides: 11. CDR3 length: 16 residues. The CDR3 DNA is TGTGCCAGCAGGGCCGGGACAGGGATTTACCCCGGGGAGCTGTTTTTT. Its protein product is CASRAGTGIYPGELFF.

In its sample, this clone was seen a few times. The chain is built from TRBV5-5 and TRBJ2-7, with D possibly TRBD1 on 5 matching bases. The germline gives CDR1 SGHKS, CDR2 YYEKEE (reference sequence). The CDR3 runs 15 residues. Trimming removed 0 bases from V and 0 bases from J, with 10 bases in between. CDR3 bases: TGTGCCAGCAGCTTGGGACAGACAAGCTCCTACGAGCAGTACTTC. Residues: CASSLGQTSSYEQYF.

This clone has just a few counts. The chain joins TRBV7-2 to TRBJ2-5, with D perhaps being TRBD1 or TRBD2 (6 bases each). This CDR3 has 15 amino acids. Germline V gene lookup returns CDR1 SGHTA and CDR2 FQGNSA. Trimming took 5 bases from V and 5 from J, leaving 18 bases between them. CDR3 sequence (DNA): TGTGCCAGCAGCCCTCGACTAGGAGGGGGTGAGACCCAGTACTTC. Protein product: CASSPRLGGGETQYF.

The CDR3 region is CATRLAESTDTQYF. CDR3 DNA: TGTGCCACCAGACTAGCGGAAAGCACAGATACGCAGTATTTT. The V gene is TRBV7-9, the J gene TRBJ2-3; TRBD2 aligns across 9 bases. V was clipped by 10 bases and J by 0 bases; unmatched bases: 5. The germline V gene encodes CDR1 SEHNR and CDR2 FQNEAQ (reference sequence). This CDR3 is built from 14 residues.

A single count supports this clone. The rearrangement joins TRBV6-1 to TRBJ2-3, with 8 bases aligning to TRBD1. The CDR3 sequence is 13 residues long. CDR1 and CDR2 from the germline V gene are MNHNS and SASEGT. Germline trimming cut 6 bases from V and 4 bases from J; bases unmatched to any gene: 3. This chain's CDR3 is CASRQGAADTQYF. CDR3 DNA sequence: TGTGCCAGCAGGCAGGGGGCAGCAGATACGCAGTATTTT.

V is TRBV9 and J is TRBJ2-1, with D perhaps given as TRBD1 or TRBD2 (6 bases each). Trimming took off 0 bases at V and 2 bases at J, with 9 bases between the two ends. Per the germline V gene, CDR1 is SGDLS and CDR2 is YYNGEE. The CDR3 covers 15 residues. The CDR3 region is CASSVARDTYNEQFF. The CDR3 region has the DNA TGTGCCAGCAGCGTAGCGCGGGACACCTACAATGAGCAGTTCTTC.

This clone appeared a few times. The rearrangement links TRBV5-8 to TRBJ2-7, with TRBD2 matching over 9 bases. The V segment lost 0 bases and the J segment 6 bases; nucleotides outside the gene matches: 4. This CDR3 has 14 amino acids. Germline V gene sequence: CDR1 SGHTS, CDR2 YDEGEE. CDR3 DNA sequence: TGTGCCAGCAGCTTGGGACCAGCGGGGGGCGAGCAGTACTTC. Protein: CASSLGPAGGEQYF.

The chain couples TRBV7-9 to TRBJ2-3; D uncertain. This CDR3 has 14 amino acids. The V end was cut by 1 base, the J end by 0 bases, with 5 bases between. From germline, CDR1 is SEHNR and CDR2 FQNEAQ (reference sequence). The CDR3 spells CASSLEHSTDTQYF. DNA for the CDR3: TGTGCCAGCAGCTTAGAACATAGCACAGATACGCAGTATTTT.

The chain links TRBV18 to TRBJ1-3; D not resolved. There are 16 residues in the CDR3. Germline V CDR1 and CDR2: KGHSH, LQKENI. Trimming stripped 2 bases from V and 4 bases from J, with 15 bases between. This chain's CDR3 is CASSPSASTDGNTIYF. In DNA, the CDR3 is TGTGCCAGCTCACCATCTGCAAGCACCGACGGAAACACCATATATTTT.

The chain links TRBV28 to TRBJ1-1; maybe TRBD1 (5 bases). Germline assignment: CDR1 MDHEN and CDR2 SYDVKM. The CDR3 has 13 amino acids. Trimming pared 7 bases from V and 7 bases from J, leaving 16 bases between. CDR3: CASKNPRGLEAFF. In nucleotides, the CDR3 is TGTGCCAGCAAGAATCCCCGGGGCCTTGAAGCTTTCTTT.

This chain links TRBV7-2 with TRBJ2-2; D is possibly TRBD2 (7 bases). Germline CDR1 reads SGHTA; CDR2 reads FQGNSA. Trimming pared 10 bases from V and 1 base from J, leaving 16 bases between. This CDR3 has 15 amino acids. The chain's CDR3 is CATVGASGNTGELFF. As DNA, the CDR3 is TGTGCCACCGTGGGGGCTAGCGGGAACACCGGGGAGCTGTTTTTT.

V usage is TRBV19 and J usage is TRBJ1-2, with D uncertain. Trimming stripped 3 bases from V and 4 bases from J, with 12 bases between. The CDR3 covers 14 residues. Per the germline V gene, CDR1 is LNHDA and CDR2 is SQIVND (reference sequence). CDR3 in amino acids: CASSIRSTIYGYTF. As DNA, the CDR3 is TGTGCCAGTAGTATTAGGTCAACAATCTATGGCTACACCTTC.

CDR3 nucleotides: TGCGCCAGCAGCAGAGGACAGGGTAACACTGAAGCTTTCTTT. Translation gives CASSRGQGNTEAFF. The rearrangement joins TRBV5-1 to TRBJ1-1; 8 bases match TRBD1. Germline V CDR1 and CDR2: SGHRS, YFSETQ. The CDR3 covers 14 residues. The junction had 4 bases not matched to a gene; V was cut back by 4 bases and J by 2 bases. Full variable domain (missing parts from reference TRBV5-1 and TRBJ1-1): KAGVTQTPRYLIKTRGQQVTLSCSPISGHRSVSWYQQTPGQGLQFLFEYFSETQRNKGNFPGRFSGRQFSNSRSEMNVSTLELGDSALYLCASSRGQGNTEAFFGQGTRLTVV.

The J gene is TRBJ2-5, the V gene TRBV7-3; maybe TRBD2 (5 bases). The V gene's germline CDR1 is SGHTA and CDR2 FQGTGA. V was pared by 5 bases and J by 5 bases, with 15 bases between. The CDR3 spans 14 residues. Here the CDR3 DNA reads TGTGCCAGCAGCAAGGGCCCGCCGGGGGAGACCCAGTACTTC. Amino acid sequence: CASSKGPPGETQYF.

The chain uses TRBV5-1 and TRBJ1-1; 8 bases are a match to TRBD1. The CDR3 runs 16 residues. The trim removed 4 bases at V and 4 bases at J, leaving 12 bases unmatched. Germline V gene sequence: CDR1 SGHRS, CDR2 YFSETQ. The DNA of the CDR3 is TGCGCCAGCAGCCCCGGTGCAGGGGGCAAGGGCACTGAAGCTTTCTTT. This gives the protein CASSPGAGGKGTEAFF.

This clone has only a few counts. This chain uses TRBV4-1 with TRBJ1-5, with TRBD1 matching over 7 bases. Germline assignment: CDR1 MGHRA and CDR2 YSYEKL. This CDR3 spans 18 amino acids. J was trimmed by 0 bases and V by 4 bases; bases with no gene match: 12. The CDR3 region has the DNA TGCGCCAGCAGCCCCCCCCCTGGGGACAGCTATAGCAATCAGCCCCAGCATTTT. This codes for CASSPPPGDSYSNQPQHF.

V and J are TRBV28 and TRBJ1-4; the D is unclear. V was trimmed by 6 bases and J by 0 bases, leaving 8 bases between them. This CDR3 contains 14 residues. Germline loops: CDR1 MDHEN, CDR2 SYDVKM. CDR3 sequence reads: CASRRGPTNEKLFF. CDR3 coding DNA: TGTGCCAGCAGACGAGGCCCAACTAATGAAAAACTGTTTTTT.

The genes are TRBV7-2 and TRBJ2-1; a possible D gene is TRBD1 (6 bases). Deletions cut 5 bases from V and 8 bases from J, with 19 bases between. Germline lookup yields CDR1 SGHTA and CDR2 FQGNSA. The CDR3 is made up of 15 amino acids. CDR3 loop: CASSVQGGGGDEQFF. The DNA for the CDR3 is TGTGCCAGCAGCGTGCAGGGTGGTGGGGGCGATGAGCAGTTCTTC.

The gene calls are TRBV28 and TRBJ2-3; the D gene is possibly TRBD2 (5 bases). CDR3 length: 14 amino acids. V gave up 9 bases and J gave up 2 bases, with 15 bases separating them. In germline, CDR1 is MDHEN, CDR2 SYDVKM. The CDR3 DNA follows: TGTGCCAGTTTAAGGTCGGGGTCCACAGATACGCAGTATTTT. It translates to CASLRSGSTDTQYF. Together with reference TRBV28 and TRBJ2-3, the CDR3 gives the full variable domain: DVKVTQSSRYLVKRTGEKVFLECVQDMDHENMFWYRQDPGLGLRLIYFSYDVKMKEKGDIPEGYSVSREKKERFSLILESASTNQTSMYLCASLRSGSTDTQYFGPGTRLTVL.

The V and J genes are TRBV18 and TRBJ1-2, with D unresolved. Germline values: CDR1 KGHSH, CDR2 LQKENI. The CDR3 has 13 amino acids. With 6 bases removed from V and 4 bases from J, the gap between germline ends came to 12 bases. CDR3 nucleotide sequence: TGTGCCAGCTCCGCCGATCCTCGCTATGGCTACACCTTC. Its protein is CASSADPRYGYTF.

The chain uses TRBV29-1 and TRBJ2-7; D remains unclear. This CDR3 spans 15 amino acids. V was shortened by 0 bases and J by 0 bases, with 12 bases between the two germline ends. From germline, CDR1 is SQVTM and CDR2 ANQGSEA. This CDR3 is CSVEDYATSSYEQYF. The CDR3 DNA follows: TGCAGCGTTGAAGATTATGCTACCTCCTCCTACGAGCAGTACTTC.

This sequence joins TRBV9 and TRBJ2-2; TRBD2 aligns across 12 bases. The CDR3 totals 19 residues. V lost 0 bases, J lost 0 bases, and 6 bases stayed unmatched. Germline CDR1 SGDLS, CDR2 YYNGEE. CDR3 in amino acids: CASSVAGLAGFTNTGELFF. The CDR3 DNA follows: TGTGCCAGCAGCGTAGCTGGACTAGCGGGGTTTACGAACACCGGGGAGCTGTTTTTT.

V usage is TRBV5-1 and J usage is TRBJ1-5; D is unclear. This CDR3 is 15 amino acids long. Germline assignment: CDR1 SGHRS and CDR2 YFSETQ. Trimming took 0 bases from V and 0 from J, leaving 7 bases between them. The CDR3 DNA follows: TGCGCCAGCAGCTTGGATACCGATAGCAATCAGCCCCAGCATTTT. Translated, it gives CASSLDTDSNQPQHF.

CDR3: CASSPGPSFSSGNTIYF. The DNA for the CDR3 is TGTGCCAGCAGCCCCGGGCCCTCCTTCAGCTCTGGAAACACCATATATTTT. This chain connects TRBV5-6 to TRBJ1-3; D remains ambiguous. Trimming cost V 4 bases and J 0 bases, with 17 bases left between them. Per the germline V gene, CDR1 is SGHDT and CDR2 is YYEEEE. The CDR3 extends over 17 amino acids.

This chain links TRBV7-3 with TRBJ2-3; 9 nucleotides align to TRBD1. Germline CDR1 and CDR2: SGHTA and FQGTGA. CDR3 size: 15 residues. With 4 bases clipped from V and 3 bases from J, the junction kept 5 bases outside the gene matches. Here the CDR3 reads CASSSRTGETDTQYF. In nucleotides, the CDR3 is TGTGCCAGCAGCTCCCGGACAGGGGAAACAGATACGCAGTATTTT.

The rearrangement links TRBV5-1 to TRBJ2-7, with TRBD2 as a possible D gene (5 bases). The CDR3 extends over 13 amino acids. Trimming removed 0 bases from V and 6 bases from J, with 10 bases in between. Germline values: CDR1 SGHRS, CDR2 YFSETQ. The CDR3 DNA follows: TGCGCCAGCAGCTTGGCCCGGGGTTTCGAGCAGTACTTC. This codes for CASSLARGFEQYF.

The chain couples TRBV6-6 to TRBJ2-7; 11 bases map to TRBD1. CDR1 MNHNY and CDR2 SVGAGI come from the germline V gene (reference sequence). This CDR3 has 15 residues. Germline trimming cut 1 base from V and 5 bases from J; bases unmatched to any gene: 4. CDR3 sequence (DNA): TGTGCCAGCAGTTACTTAGGACAGGGGGCGAACGAGCAGTACTTC. It specifies CASSYLGQGANEQYF.

This chain connects TRBV5-7 to TRBJ2-5; D is unresolved. TRBV5-7 qualifies as an ORF whose function is uncertain. V shed 2 bases and J shed 5 bases, with 4 bases lying between them. This CDR3 comprises 11 residues. CDR3 sequence (DNA): TGTGCCAGCAGCTTCGACGAGACCCAGTACTTC. Translating gives CASSFDETQYF.

This rearrangement joins TRBV7-2 to TRBJ2-1; TRBD2 matches at 11 bases. CDR1 and CDR2 from the germline V gene are SGHTA and FQGNSA. The V and J ends lost 2 bases and 7 bases, in that order; junction bases with no gene match: 4. The CDR3 covers 15 residues. The CDR3 spells CASSLTSGSVNEQFF. The CDR3 coding sequence is TGTGCCAGCAGCTTAACTAGCGGGAGTGTTAATGAGCAGTTCTTC.

This clone was picked up one time. This sequence joins TRBV15 and TRBJ2-2; 8 bases agree with TRBD2. V lost 7 bases to trimming and J lost 0 bases; unmatched junction nucleotides: 4. Per germline, CDR1 LNHNV and CDR2 YYDKDF (reference sequence). The CDR3 runs 15 residues. The CDR3 region is CATKREGSNTGELFF. In DNA, the CDR3 is TGTGCCACCAAACGGGAGGGATCGAACACCGGGGAGCTGTTTTTT.

The V gene is TRBV30, the J gene TRBJ1-1; D possibly corresponds to TRBD1 (6 bases). CDR1 is GTSNPN and CDR2 is SVGIG in the germline V gene (reference sequence). The CDR3 totals 14 residues. V was cut by 3 bases and J by 5 bases, with 16 bases left in between. CDR3 sequence: CAWSRTGLVTEAFF. CDR3 coding DNA: TGTGCCTGGAGCCGAACAGGGTTGGTTACTGAAGCTTTCTTT. Full variable domain (missing parts from reference TRBV30 and TRBJ1-1): SQTIHQWPATLVQPVGSPLSLECTVEGTSNPNLYWYRQAAGRGLQLLFYSVGIGQISSEVPQNLSASRPQDRQFILSSKKLLLSDSGFYLCAWSRTGLVTEAFFGQGTRLTVV.